Given below is one T cell receptor beta chain in context. This CDR3 region has 13 residues. Deletions cut 7 bases from V and 3 bases from J, with 12 bases between. CDR1 and CDR2 (germline): MDHEN, SYDVKM. Method: immunoSEQ multiplex PCR; TCRdb's copy keeps in-frame clones and lacks some. The repertoire consists of roughly 150,000 clones, with around four fifths occurring once and the leading ten covering over 5%. The data are from a study of blood T cell repertoires in COVID-19. Study-level background: The cDNA or gDNA used as material had been derived from T cells, B-cell-depleted T cells, or PBMCs.

The J gene is TRBJ1-2, the V gene TRBV28; D is ambiguous. This TCR came from a man aged 65 to 85 who had been exposed to COVID-19. Sequenced material: PBMCs or T cells enriched from blood (not recorded which). This chain's CDR3 is CASTPGFHYGYTF. The CDR3 DNA sequence: TGTGCCAGCACCCCGGGATTCCACTATGGCTACACCTTC.